The rows below give T cell receptor beta chains drawn from one sample of a study of cytomegalovirus exposure and HLA in healthy donors. Sequencing was performed with immunoSEQ multiplex PCR; in TCRdb, only in-frame clones are kept and a portion is missing. The data hold around 97,000 clones, with around 82% observed a single time. The sequencing sample was made of PBMCs. All receptors derive from a woman aged 18-35 years in good health and CMV-seropositive. The CDR3 runs from the conserved cysteine through the conserved F or W. D genes are given only for firm matches.

d_gene: TRBD2; j_gene: TRBJ2-3; v_gene: TRBV6-1; CDR3aa: CASRVGGTDTQYF; CDR3nt: TGTGCCAGCAGGGTGGGAGGGACAGATACGCAGTATTTT
d_gene: TRBD1; j_gene: TRBJ1-1; v_gene: TRBV19; CDR3aa: CASSTASLPGQGTPRAFF; CDR3nt: TGTGCCAGTAGTACCGCATCCCTCCCGGGACAGGGGACTCCCAGGGCTTTCTTT
d_gene: .; j_gene: TRBJ1-5; v_gene: TRBV29-1; CDR3aa: CSAKGRGDNQPQHF; CDR3nt: TGCAGCGCGAAAGGGAGGGGTGACAATCAGCCCCAGCATTTT
d_gene: .; j_gene: TRBJ1-1; v_gene: TRBV28; CDR3aa: CASSRGRAWGTEAFF; CDR3nt: TGTGCCAGCAGTAGAGGCAGGGCTTGGGGCACTGAAGCTTTCTTT
d_gene: .; j_gene: TRBJ1-3; v_gene: TRBV11-2; CDR3aa: CASSSVGRGGNTIYF; CDR3nt: TGTGCCAGCAGCTCGGTCGGCCGGGGTGGAAACACCATATATTTT
d_gene: TRBD2; j_gene: TRBJ2-1; v_gene: TRBV7-9; CDR3aa: CASSWGLAGGYEQFF; CDR3nt: TGTGCCAGCAGCTGGGGACTAGCGGGAGGCTATGAGCAGTTCTTC
d_gene: TRBD1; j_gene: TRBJ2-1; v_gene: TRBV30; CDR3aa: CAGDRADDNEQFF; CDR3nt: TGTGCCGGGGACAGGGCGGACGACAATGAGCAGTTCTTC
d_gene: TRBD1; j_gene: TRBJ2-7; v_gene: TRBV29-1; CDR3aa: CSVGSGTGAHEQYF; CDR3nt: TGCAGCGTGGGGTCCGGGACAGGGGCCCACGAGCAGTACTTC
d_gene: .; j_gene: TRBJ1-1; v_gene: TRBV5-1; CDR3aa: CASSLAVNTEAFF; CDR3nt: TGCGCCAGCAGCTTGGCGGTGAACACTGAAGCTTTCTTT
d_gene: TRBD1; j_gene: TRBJ1-4; v_gene: TRBV5-1; CDR3aa: CASSQRLSGRGAANEKLFF; CDR3nt: TGCGCCAGCAGCCAACGTTTAAGTGGCAGGGGGGCGGCTAATGAAAAACTGTTTTTT
d_gene: TRBD1; j_gene: TRBJ1-1; v_gene: TRBV28; CDR3aa: CASSLGRGLRTEAFF; CDR3nt: TGTGCCAGCAGTTTAGGCAGGGGGCTTAGAACTGAAGCTTTCTTT
d_gene: .; j_gene: TRBJ2-7; v_gene: TRBV7-6; CDR3aa: CASSPFGGPSYEQYF; CDR3nt: TGTGCCAGCAGCCCCTTCGGGGGGCCCTCCTACGAGCAGTACTTC